Described below is a single T cell receptor (beta chain) sequence and its context. As yet, its antigen is unknown. The CDR3 extends over 15 amino acids. V lost 4 bases and J lost 0; bases outside the gene matches: 7. Germline lookup yields CDR1 SGHDT and CDR2 YYEEEE. The treatment: roughly 10-day PBMC culture with coronavirus spike peptide pools or control peptides (ViraFEST assay). This record belongs to a study of vaccination and CD4 T cells after COVID-19. Sequencing of cultured CD4+ T cell DNA used the Oncomine TCR Beta short-read assay. Each CDR3 protein is one row after TCRdb ran MiXCR on the PCR reads. The profile shows more than 13,000 distinct CDR3 sequences, about 54% of them singletons.

The sequencing here drew on CD4+ T cells from blood, cultured in vitro, taken before SARS-CoV-2 vaccination. The receptor's source is a human donor who had recovered from COVID-19. The chain is built from TRBV5-6 and TRBJ2-7; 7 bases are a match to TRBD1. The CDR3 DNA sequence: TGTGCCAGCAGCCGGGACAGAAGGAGCTCCTACGAGCAGTACTTC. As protein: CASSRDRRSSYEQYF.